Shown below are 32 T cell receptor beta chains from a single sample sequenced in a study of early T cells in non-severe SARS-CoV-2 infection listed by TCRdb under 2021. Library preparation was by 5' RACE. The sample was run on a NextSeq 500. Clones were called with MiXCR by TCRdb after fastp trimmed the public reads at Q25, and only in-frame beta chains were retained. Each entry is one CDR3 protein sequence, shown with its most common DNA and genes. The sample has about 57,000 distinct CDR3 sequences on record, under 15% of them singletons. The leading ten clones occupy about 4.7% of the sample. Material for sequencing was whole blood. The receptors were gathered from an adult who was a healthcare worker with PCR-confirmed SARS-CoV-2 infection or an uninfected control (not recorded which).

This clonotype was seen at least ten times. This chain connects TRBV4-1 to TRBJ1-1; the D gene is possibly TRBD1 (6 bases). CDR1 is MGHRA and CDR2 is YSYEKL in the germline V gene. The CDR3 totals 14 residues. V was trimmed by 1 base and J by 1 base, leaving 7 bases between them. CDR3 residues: CASSQGQENTEAFF. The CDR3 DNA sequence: TGCGCCAGCAGCCAAGGACAGGAGAACACTGAAGCTTTCTTT.

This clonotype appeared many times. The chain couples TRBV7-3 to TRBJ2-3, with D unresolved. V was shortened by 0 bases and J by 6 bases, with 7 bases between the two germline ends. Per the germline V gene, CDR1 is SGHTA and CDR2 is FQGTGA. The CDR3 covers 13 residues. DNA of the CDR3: TGTGCCAGCAGCTTAACCATCCTTGATACGCAGTATTTT. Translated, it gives CASSLTILDTQYF.

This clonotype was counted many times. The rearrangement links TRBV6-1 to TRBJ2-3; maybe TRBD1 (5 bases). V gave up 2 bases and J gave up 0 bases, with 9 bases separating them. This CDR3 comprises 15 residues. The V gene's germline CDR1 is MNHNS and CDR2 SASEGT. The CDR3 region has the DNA TGTGCCAGCAGTGAACTGCAGGGTAGCACAGATACGCAGTATTTT. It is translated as CASSELQGSTDTQYF.

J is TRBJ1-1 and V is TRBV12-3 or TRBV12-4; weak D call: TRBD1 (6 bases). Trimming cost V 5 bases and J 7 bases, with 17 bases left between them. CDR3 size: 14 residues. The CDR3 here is CASSRILGAFEAFF. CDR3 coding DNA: TGTGCCAGCAGTCGAATCTTGGGGGCCTTTGAAGCTTTCTTT.

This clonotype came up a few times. Here the CDR3 reads CASSLNQFSPLHF. The CDR3, as DNA: TGTGCCAGCAGCTTAAACCAATTTTCACCCCTCCACTTT. This chain uses TRBV7-9 with TRBJ1-6; D not resolved. The length of the CDR3 is 13 residues. Germline assignment: CDR1 SEHNR and CDR2 FQNEAQ (reference sequence). Trimming removed 2 bases at V and 9 bases at J, with 8 bases between. Full variable domain (remainder filled in from reference TRBV7-9 and TRBJ1-6): DTGVSQNPRHKITKRGQNVTFRCDPISEHNRLYWYRQTLGQGPEFLTYFQNEAQLEKSRLLSDRFSAERPKGSFSTLEIQRTEQGDSAMYLCASSLNQFSPLHFGNGTRLTVT.

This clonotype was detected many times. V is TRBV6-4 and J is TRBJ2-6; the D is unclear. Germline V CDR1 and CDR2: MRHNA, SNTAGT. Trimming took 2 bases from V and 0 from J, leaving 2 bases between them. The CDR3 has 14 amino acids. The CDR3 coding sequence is TGTGCCAGCAGTGACATCTCTGGGGCCAACGTCCTGACTTTC. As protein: CASSDISGANVLTF.

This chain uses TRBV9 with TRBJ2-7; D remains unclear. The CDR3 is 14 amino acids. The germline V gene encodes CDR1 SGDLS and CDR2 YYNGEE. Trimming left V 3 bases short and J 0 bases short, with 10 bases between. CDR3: CASSAQDGSYEQYF. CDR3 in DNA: TGTGCCAGCAGCGCCCAAGACGGCTCCTACGAGCAGTACTTC.

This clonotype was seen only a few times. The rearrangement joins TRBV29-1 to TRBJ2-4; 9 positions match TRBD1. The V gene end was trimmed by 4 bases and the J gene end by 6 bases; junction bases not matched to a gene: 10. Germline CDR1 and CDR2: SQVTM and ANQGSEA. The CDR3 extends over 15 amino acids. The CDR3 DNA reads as TGCAGCGTTGTTCGAACAGGGGGCGGTGGAAACATTCAGTACTTC. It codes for CSVVRTGGGGNIQYF.

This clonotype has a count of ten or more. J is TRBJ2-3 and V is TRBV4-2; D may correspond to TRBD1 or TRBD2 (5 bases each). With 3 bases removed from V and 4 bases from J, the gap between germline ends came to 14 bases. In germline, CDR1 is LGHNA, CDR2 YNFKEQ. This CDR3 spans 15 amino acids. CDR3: CASSHAGTRADTQYF. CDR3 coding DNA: TGTGCCAGCAGCCACGCCGGGACCCGGGCAGATACGCAGTATTTT.

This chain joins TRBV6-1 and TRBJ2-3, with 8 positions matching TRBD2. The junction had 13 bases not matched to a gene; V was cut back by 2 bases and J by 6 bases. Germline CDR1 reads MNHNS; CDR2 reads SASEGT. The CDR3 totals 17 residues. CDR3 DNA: TGTGCCAGCAGTGAACAGCTGGCGGGGGGTTCCGTGGATACGCAGTATTTT. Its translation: CASSEQLAGGSVDTQYF.

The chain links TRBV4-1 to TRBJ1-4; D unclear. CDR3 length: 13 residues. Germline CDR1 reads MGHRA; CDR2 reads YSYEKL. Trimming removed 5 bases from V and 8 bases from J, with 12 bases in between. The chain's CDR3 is CASSERQPEKLFF. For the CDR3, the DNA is TGCGCCAGCAGCGAACGTCAACCGGAAAAACTGTTTTTT.

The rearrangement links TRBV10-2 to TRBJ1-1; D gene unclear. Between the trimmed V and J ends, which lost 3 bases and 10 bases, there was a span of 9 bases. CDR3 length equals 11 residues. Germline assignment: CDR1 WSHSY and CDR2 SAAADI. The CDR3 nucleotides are TGCGCCAGCAGTGACCTTCTAGGAGCTTTCTTT. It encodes CASSDLLGAFF.

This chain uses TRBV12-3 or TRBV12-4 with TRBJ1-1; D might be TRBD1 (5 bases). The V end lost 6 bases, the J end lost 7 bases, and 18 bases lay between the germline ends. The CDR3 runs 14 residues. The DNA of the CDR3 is TGTGCCAGCAGGCCGATCCCGGGACTCCTTGAAGCTTTCTTT. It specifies CASRPIPGLLEAFF.

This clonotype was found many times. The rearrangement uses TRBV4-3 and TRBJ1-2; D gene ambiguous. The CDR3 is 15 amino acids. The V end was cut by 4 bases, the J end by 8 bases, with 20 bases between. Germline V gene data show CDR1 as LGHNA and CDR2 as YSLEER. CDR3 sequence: CASSLDRATAVGYTF. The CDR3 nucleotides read TGCGCCAGCAGCCTCGATCGGGCGACCGCAGTCGGCTACACCTTC.

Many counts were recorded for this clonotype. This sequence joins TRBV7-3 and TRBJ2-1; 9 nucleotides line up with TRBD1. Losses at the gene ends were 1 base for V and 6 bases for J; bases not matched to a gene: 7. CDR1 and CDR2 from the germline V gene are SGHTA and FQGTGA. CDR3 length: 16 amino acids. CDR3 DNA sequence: TGTGCCAGCAGCTTAATCTGGGGACAGGGACTCAATGAGCAGTTCTTC. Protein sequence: CASSLIWGQGLNEQFF.

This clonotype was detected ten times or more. Here the CDR3 DNA reads TGTGCCAGCAGCTTACAGATGAACACCGGGGAGCTGTTTTTT. Its translation: CASSLQMNTGELFF. This chain uses TRBV7-9 with TRBJ2-2; D is unresolved. V lost 2 bases and J lost 1, with 5 bases in between. CDR1 is SEHNR, CDR2 FQNEAQ, per germline (reference sequence). There are 14 residues in the CDR3. Looking up the rest from reference TRBV7-9 and TRBJ2-2 gives the full variable domain: DTGVSQNPRHKITKRGQNVTFRCDPISEHNRLYWYRQTLGQGPEFLTYFQNEAQLEKSRLLSDRFSAERPKGSFSTLEIQRTEQGDSAMYLCASSLQMNTGELFFGEGSRLTVL.

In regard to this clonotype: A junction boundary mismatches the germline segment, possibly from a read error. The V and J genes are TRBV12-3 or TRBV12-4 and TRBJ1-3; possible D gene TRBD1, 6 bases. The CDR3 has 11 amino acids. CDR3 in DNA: TGTGCCAGCAGCCAGGGGCTTTCTACGAATTTT. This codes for CASSQGLSTNF.

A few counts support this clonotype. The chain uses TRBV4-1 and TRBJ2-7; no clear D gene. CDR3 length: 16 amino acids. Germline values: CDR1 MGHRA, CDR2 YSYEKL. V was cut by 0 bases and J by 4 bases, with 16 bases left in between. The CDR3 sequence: CASSQEVRSSAYEQYF. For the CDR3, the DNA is TGCGCCAGCAGCCAAGAGGTTCGAAGCAGCGCTTACGAGCAGTACTTC.

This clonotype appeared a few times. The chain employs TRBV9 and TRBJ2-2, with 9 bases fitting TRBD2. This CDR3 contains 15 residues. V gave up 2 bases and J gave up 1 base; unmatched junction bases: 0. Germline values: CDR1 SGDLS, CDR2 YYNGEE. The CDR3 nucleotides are TGTGCCAGCAGCGTTAGCGGGGGGAACACCGGGGAGCTGTTTTTT. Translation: CASSVSGGNTGELFF.

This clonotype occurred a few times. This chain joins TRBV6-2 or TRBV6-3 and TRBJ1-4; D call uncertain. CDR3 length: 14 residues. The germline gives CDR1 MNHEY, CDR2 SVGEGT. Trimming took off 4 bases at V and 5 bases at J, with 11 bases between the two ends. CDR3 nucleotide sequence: TGTGCCAGCAGTTTTTACGGGCCAAATGAAAAACTGTTTTTT. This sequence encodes CASSFYGPNEKLFF.

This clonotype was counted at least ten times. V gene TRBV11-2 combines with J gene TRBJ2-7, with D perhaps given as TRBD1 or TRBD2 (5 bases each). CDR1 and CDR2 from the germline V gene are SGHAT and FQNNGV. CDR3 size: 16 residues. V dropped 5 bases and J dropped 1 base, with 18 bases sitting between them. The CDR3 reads CASSRGRGGLSYEQYF. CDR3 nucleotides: TGTGCCAGCAGCAGGGGTCGTGGGGGTCTATCCTACGAGCAGTACTTC.

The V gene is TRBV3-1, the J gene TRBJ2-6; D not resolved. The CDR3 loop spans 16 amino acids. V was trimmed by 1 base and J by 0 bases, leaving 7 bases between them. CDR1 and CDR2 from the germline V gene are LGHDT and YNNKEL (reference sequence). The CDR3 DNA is TGTGCCAGCAGCCAAGTCTGGACCTCTGGGGCCAACGTCCTGACTTTC. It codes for CASSQVWTSGANVLTF.

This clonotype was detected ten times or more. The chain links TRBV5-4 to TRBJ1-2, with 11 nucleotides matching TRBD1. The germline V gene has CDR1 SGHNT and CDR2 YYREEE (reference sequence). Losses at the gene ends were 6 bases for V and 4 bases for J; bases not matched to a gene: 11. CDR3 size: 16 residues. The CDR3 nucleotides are TGTGCCAGCAACCCCGGGACAGGGGGTCCTCTCTATGGCTACACCTTC. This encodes CASNPGTGGPLYGYTF.

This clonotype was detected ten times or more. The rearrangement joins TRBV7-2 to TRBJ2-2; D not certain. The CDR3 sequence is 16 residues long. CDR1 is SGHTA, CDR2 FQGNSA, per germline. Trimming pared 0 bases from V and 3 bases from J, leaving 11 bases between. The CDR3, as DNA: TGTGCCAGCAGCTTAGCGGTGTCAGTGTACACCGGGGAGCTGTTTTTT. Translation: CASSLAVSVYTGELFF.

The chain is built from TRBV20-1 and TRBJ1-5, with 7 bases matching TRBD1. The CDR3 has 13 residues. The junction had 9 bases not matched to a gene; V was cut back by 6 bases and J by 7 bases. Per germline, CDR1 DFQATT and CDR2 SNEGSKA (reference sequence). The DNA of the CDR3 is TGCAGTGCCTCTGTAACAGGGGAACAGCCCCAGCATTTT. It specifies CSASVTGEQPQHF.

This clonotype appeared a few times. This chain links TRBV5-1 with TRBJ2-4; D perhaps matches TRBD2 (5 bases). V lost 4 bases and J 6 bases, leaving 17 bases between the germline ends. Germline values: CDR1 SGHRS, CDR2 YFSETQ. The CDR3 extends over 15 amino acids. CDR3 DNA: TGCGCCAGCAGCCCCTCTGGTCCGGGGTCAAACATTCAGTACTTC. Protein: CASSPSGPGSNIQYF.

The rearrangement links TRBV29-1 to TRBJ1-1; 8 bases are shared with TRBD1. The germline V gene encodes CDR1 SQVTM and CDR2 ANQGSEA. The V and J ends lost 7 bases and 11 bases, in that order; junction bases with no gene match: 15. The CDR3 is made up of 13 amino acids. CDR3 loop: CSALRDRRIGAFF. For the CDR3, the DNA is TGCAGCGCCCTGCGGGACAGGCGTATTGGGGCTTTCTTT.

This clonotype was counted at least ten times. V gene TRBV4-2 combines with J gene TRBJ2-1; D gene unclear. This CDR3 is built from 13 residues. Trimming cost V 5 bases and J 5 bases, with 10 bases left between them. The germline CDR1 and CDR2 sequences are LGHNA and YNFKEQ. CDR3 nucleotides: TGTGCCAGCAGCGGTACTCGACACAATGAGCAGTTCTTC. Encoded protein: CASSGTRHNEQFF.

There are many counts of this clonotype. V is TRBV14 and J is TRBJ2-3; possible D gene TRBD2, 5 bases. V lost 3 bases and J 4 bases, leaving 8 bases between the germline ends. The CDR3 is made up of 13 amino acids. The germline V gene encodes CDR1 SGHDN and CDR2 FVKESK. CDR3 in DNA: TGTGCCAGCAGCCAGCTCGGGGCAGATACGCAGTATTTT. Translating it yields CASSQLGADTQYF.

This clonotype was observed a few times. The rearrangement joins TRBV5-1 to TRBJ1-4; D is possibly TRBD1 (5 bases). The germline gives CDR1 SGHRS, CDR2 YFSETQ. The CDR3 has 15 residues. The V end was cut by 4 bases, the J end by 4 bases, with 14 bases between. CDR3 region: CASSPGAGYNEKLFF. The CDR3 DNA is TGCGCCAGCAGCCCCGGGGCAGGCTATAATGAAAAACTGTTTTTT.

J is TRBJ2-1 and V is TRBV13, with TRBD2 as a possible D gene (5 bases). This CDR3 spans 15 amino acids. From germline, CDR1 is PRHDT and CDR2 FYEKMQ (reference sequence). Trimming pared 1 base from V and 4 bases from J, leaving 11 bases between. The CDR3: CASSLEDLPYNEQFF. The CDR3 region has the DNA TGTGCCAGCAGCTTAGAGGACTTACCATACAATGAGCAGTTCTTC.

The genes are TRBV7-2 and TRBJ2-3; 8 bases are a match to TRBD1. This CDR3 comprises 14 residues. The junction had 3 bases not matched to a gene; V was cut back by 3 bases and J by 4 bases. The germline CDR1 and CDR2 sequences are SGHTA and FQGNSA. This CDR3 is CASSLDRAADTQYF. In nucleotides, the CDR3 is TGTGCCAGCAGCTTGGACAGGGCGGCAGATACGCAGTATTTT.